A selection of T cell receptor beta chains follows, all from one sample in a study of T-cell memory formation after mild COVID-19. TCRdb ran MiXCR on the 5' RACE reads and lists one entry per CDR3 protein. The data hold 210,000 or so distinct CDR3 sequences, with about 18% observed a single time. Sequences were obtained from PBMCs or a T cell subset sorted from them (not recorded which). These receptors came from an adult woman who had mild COVID-19 (a few samples of this study predate the infection). Cell type and time point are not known. CDR3s include the opening cysteine and the closing phenylalanine or tryptophan. The order of the fields is V gene, J gene, D gene, clone size, CDR3 DNA, CDR3 protein. A D gene is named only where the DNA matches it firmly. Size is omitted from some rows. Given values are once, few, many or a class for expanded clones.

>TRBV12-3/TRBV12-4|TRBJ2-3|.|.
TGTGCCAGCAGGGAGGGGAGCCTTACGCAGTATTTT
CASREGSLTQYF
>TRBV5-1|TRBJ2-3|.|.
TGCGCCAGCAGCCCAGACAGGATGAGCACAGATACGCAGTATTTT
CASSPDRMSTDTQYF
>TRBV11-2|TRBJ2-2|.|.
TGTGCCAGCAGCTTCGGGGAGGCCGGGGAGCTGTTTTTT
CASSFGEAGELFF
>TRBV5-1|TRBJ2-7|.|many
TGCGCCAGCAGCCAGGACGGCAGGGCCTACGAGCAGTACTTC
CASSQDGRAYEQYF
>TRBV19|TRBJ1-1|TRBD1|.
TGTGCCAGTAGTCGGGCAGGGGGATTGTTGAACACTGAAGCTTTCTTT
CASSRAGGLLNTEAFF
>TRBV5-1|TRBJ1-2|.|.
TGCGCCAGCAGCTTGGACGTACCCTATGGCTACACCTTC
CASSLDVPYGYTF
>TRBV4-1|TRBJ2-5|TRBD2|.
TGCGCCAGCAGCCAACTCACTAGCGGCGCTACCACGTACTTC
CASSQLTSGATTYF
>TRBV12-3/TRBV12-4|TRBJ2-1|.|many
TGTGCCAGCAGTGATATCCCAGCAGGCTCCTACAATGAGCAGTTCTTC
CASSDIPAGSYNEQFF
>TRBV5-1|TRBJ2-7|TRBD2|.
TGCGCCAGCAGCCCCAACTTCCTAGCGGCCATCTACGAGCAGTACTTC
CASSPNFLAAIYEQYF
>TRBV12-3/TRBV12-4|TRBJ2-2|.|.
TGTGCCAGCAGCCCAACCCGAAGCAGGCAGCCTACGAACACCGGGGAGCTGTTTTTT
CASSPTRSRQPTNTGELFF
>TRBV12-3/TRBV12-4|TRBJ1-6|.|.
TGTGCCAGCAGTCGTCAGGGTGGAGGTAATTCACCCCTCCACTTT
CASSRQGGGNSPLHF
>TRBV7-9|TRBJ2-2|.|few
TGTGCCAGCAGCCCCTATAGTGACACCGGGGAGCTGTTTTTT
CASSPYSDTGELFF
>TRBV7-8|TRBJ2-3|.|few
TGTGCCAGCAGCTTAGTGGCAGGGTGGACAGATACGCAGTATTTT
CASSLVAGWTDTQYF
>TRBV7-2|TRBJ1-1|.|.
TGTGCCAGCAGCCCCAGGGTGGGGGCTGGCACTGAAGCTTTCTTT
CASSPRVGAGTEAFF
>TRBV27|TRBJ2-7|TRBD2|few
TGTGCCAGCAGTCGGGGGCAAGGGCTAGCGGGACCCTACGAGCAGTACTTC
CASSRGQGLAGPYEQYF
>TRBV3-1|TRBJ2-2|.|.
TGTGCCAGCAGCCTTCTGGGGGCTACCGGGGAGCTGTTTTTT
CASSLLGATGELFF
>TRBV4-1|TRBJ1-1|.|few
TGCGCCAGCAGCCACGCCCCCCCGAACACTGAAGCTTTCTTT
CASSHAPPNTEAFF
>TRBV20-1|TRBJ1-3|.|few
TGCAGTGCTAGAGCCGGGACAACAACCGCGGACACCATATATTTT
CSARAGTTTADTIYF
>TRBV20-1|TRBJ1-1|TRBD1|.
TGCAGTGCCCTCGTGGGGGGACAGGGGGACACTGAAGCTTTCTTT
CSALVGGQGDTEAFF
>TRBV6-6|TRBJ1-2|.|.
TGTGCCAGCAAGGGAACAGCGTACACACGTTACTATGGCTACACCTTC
CASKGTAYTRYYGYTF
>TRBV18|TRBJ2-3|TRBD2|.
TGTGCCAGCTCTCAAGCGGGAGCCCCAGATACGCAGTATTTT
CASSQAGAPDTQYF
>TRBV29-1|TRBJ2-7|TRBD2|.
TGCAGCGTTGGGGGACTAGCGGGAAAGAACGAGCAGTACTTC
CSVGGLAGKNEQYF
>TRBV19|TRBJ2-3|.|.
TGTGCCAGTAGTGCGGCCTCCTCCACAGATACGCAGTATTTT
CASSAASSTDTQYF
>TRBV20-1|TRBJ2-2|TRBD2|few
TGCAGTGCTAGAGCGGGGGGGCAGAACACCGGGGAGCTGTTTTTT
CSARAGGQNTGELFF
>TRBV5-1|TRBJ1-2|.|few
TGCGCCAGCAGCTTGGAGGGCCACAACTATGGCTACACCTTC
CASSLEGHNYGYTF
>TRBV19|TRBJ2-3|TRBD2|.
TGTGCCAGTACTCAGGGACTAGCGGGAGCTCCGGATACGCAGTATTTT
CASTQGLAGAPDTQYF
>TRBV5-1|TRBJ1-1|.|few
TGCGCCAGCAGCTTCAGCCTGGGGAACACTGAAGCTTTCTTT
CASSFSLGNTEAFF
>TRBV29-1|TRBJ1-1|.|few
TGCAGCTCCGGGGAAGCTTTCTTT
CSSGEAFF
>TRBV28|TRBJ1-5|TRBD1|.
TGTGCCAGCAGTTTAGGGACAGGGGGCTTTCAGCCCCAGCATTTT
CASSLGTGGFQPQHF
>TRBV7-2|TRBJ2-1|.|.
TGTGCCAGCACCCCCCCAGGGACTCGAGCGGGTAATGAGCAGTTCTTC
CASTPPGTRAGNEQFF
>TRBV15|TRBJ1-2|.|.
TGTGCCACCAGCAGAGCCAGCGGGACGGTTGGCCGTGGCTACACCTTC
CATSRASGTVGRGYTF
>TRBV11-2|TRBJ1-3|.|.
TGTGCCAGCAGCTTAAAGGGGACAAGCATCAGGGGCTCTGGAAACACCATATATTTT
CASSLKGTSIRGSGNTIYF
>TRBV19|TRBJ2-6|.|.
.
CASTSDGANVLTF
>TRBV24-1|TRBJ2-2|TRBD2|many
TGTGCCACCAGTGATTCTCGACTAGCGGGCACCGGGGAGCTGTTTTTT
CATSDSRLAGTGELFF
>TRBV5-1|TRBJ2-2|TRBD1|.
TGCGCCAGCACCAGGGATTTGGACAGGGGCACCGGGGAGCTGTTTTTT
CASTRDLDRGTGELFF
>TRBV12-3/TRBV12-4|TRBJ2-1|.|few
TGTGCCAGCGCGGATTCGGGTAAGCAGTTCTTC
CASADSGKQFF
>TRBV5-6|TRBJ2-6|.|once
TGTGCCAGCAGCTTAACAGGGCCCTCTGGAGCCAACGTCCTGACTTTC
CASSLTGPSGANVLTF
>TRBV24-1|TRBJ2-7|.|few
TGTGCCACCAGTACAGGGAGTGGGGAGCAGTACTTC
CATSTGSGEQYF
>TRBV12-3/TRBV12-4|TRBJ1-1|.|few
TGTGCCAGCAGTCAGGGAACTCTCAAAGCTTTCTTT
CASSQGTLKAFF
>TRBV5-1|TRBJ1-2|TRBD1|few
TGCGCCAGCAGCATGGGACAGGTGGGATGGGGCTACACCTTC
CASSMGQVGWGYTF